Below are 18 T cell receptor beta chains sequenced from a single sample in a study of molecular identifiers for immune sequencing clone quantification. TCRdb re-derived calls from the PCR reads in MiXCR, one entry per CDR3 protein. The repertoire holds under 650,000 distinct CDR3 sequences, with 15% to 20% as singletons. Specimen: naive CD8+ T cells from blood, with Jurkat cell RNA spiked in. Subset indicated: FACS-sorted CD8+CD4-CCR7+CD45RA+ naive T cells. The receptors were gathered from a human donor in good health. Some libraries in this study had Jurkat cell RNA spiked in.

The rearrangement joins TRBV19 to TRBJ1-1; D unclear. CDR1 and CDR2 from the germline V gene are LNHDA and SQIVND (reference sequence). The CDR3 totals 16 residues. V lost 3 bases to trimming and J lost 6 bases, with 20 bases between them. CDR3 DNA: TGTGCCAGTAGTATTTCAGGAGGGTCACCTCACGCTGAAGCTTTCTTT. It specifies CASSISGGSPHAEAFF.

Worth noting for this clonotype: Since a much larger clone is just one base distant, this may be a read error. This rearrangement joins TRBV30 to TRBJ2-2; TRBD1 is a possible D gene (6 bases). Germline CDR1 and CDR2: GTSNPN and SVGIG (reference sequence). The V end lost 0 bases, the J end lost 5 bases, and 10 bases lay between the germline ends. This CDR3 comprises 14 residues. The CDR3 nucleotides read TGTGCCTGGAGTGTAGGACAGAGGACCGGGGAGCTGTTTTTT. Protein product: CAWSVGQRTGELFF.

This clonotype occurred many times. The gene calls are TRBV27 and TRBJ1-4; D unresolved. Trimming cost V 5 bases and J 5 bases, with 12 bases left between them. The CDR3 consists of 14 residues. Germline-derived CDR1 and CDR2 are MNHEY and SMNVEV (reference sequence). The CDR3 DNA reads as TGTGCCAGCAGTCTCGGGCTTCCCAATGAAAAACTGTTTTTT. This sequence encodes CASSLGLPNEKLFF.

V usage is TRBV2 and J usage is TRBJ2-7; 8 nucleotides match TRBD2. V was pared by 6 bases and J by 4 bases, with 14 bases of the junction left unmatched. Germline CDR1 SNHLY, CDR2 FYNNEI. The CDR3 is made up of 16 amino acids. CDR3 nucleotide sequence: TGTGCCAGCAGGGCTACTGGCGGGGGGAATGTGTACGAGCAGTACTTC. Residues: CASRATGGGNVYEQYF.

The chain combines TRBV6-6 with TRBJ2-1; D gene ambiguous. Trimming shortened V by 6 bases and J by 9 bases, and 18 bases separated the two germline ends. Germline-derived CDR1 and CDR2 are MNHNY and SVGAGI (reference sequence). This CDR3 contains 14 residues. CDR3 sequence: CASSQRSDLLEQFF. CDR3 coding DNA: TGTGCCAGCAGCCAACGCTCAGATTTGCTTGAGCAGTTCTTC.

Note on this clonotype: With a much larger clone just one base away, this may be a read error. The rearrangement joins TRBV24-1 to TRBJ2-7; possibly TRBD1 for D (6 bases). Germline-derived CDR1 and CDR2 are KGHDR and SFDVKD. This CDR3 region has 14 residues. V lost 1 base to trimming and J lost 7 bases, with 13 bases between them. CDR3 loop: CATSDFSGVDEQYF. Written as DNA, the CDR3 is TGTGCCACCAGTGATTTCTCAGGGGTTGATGAGCAGTACTTC.

As concerns this clonotype: The junction departs from germline at one end; a sequencing error may be responsible. V is TRBV4-3 and J is TRBJ2-2; possibly TRBD1 for D (5 bases). This CDR3 comprises 16 residues. Germline lookup yields CDR1 LGHNA and CDR2 YSLEER. Here the CDR3 reads CASGKGPSSNTGELFF. CDR3 coding DNA: TGCGCCAGCGGTAAGGGGCCCTCCTCGAACACCGGAGAGCTGTTTTTT.

This clonotype was seen a handful of times. This rearrangement joins TRBV20-1 to TRBJ1-4; D is ambiguous. V was pared by 1 base and J by 0 bases, with 9 bases between. Germline assignment: CDR1 DFQATT and CDR2 SNEGSKA (reference sequence). CDR3 length: 15 amino acids. In DNA, the CDR3 is TGCAGTGCTAGAGGTACCAGCCCAACTAATGAAAAACTGTTTTTT. Residues: CSARGTSPTNEKLFF.

In its sample, this clonotype was seen many times. The chain uses TRBV20-1 and TRBJ2-7; TRBD2 matches 8 bases. Trimming cost V 0 bases and J 1 base; bases outside gene matches: 8. The CDR3 totals 16 residues. In germline, CDR1 is DFQATT, CDR2 SNEGSKA (reference sequence). The CDR3 region has the DNA TGCAGTGCTAGAGAGCAATTTAGCGGGGTTTCCTACGAGCAGTACTTC. It encodes CSAREQFSGVSYEQYF.

As for this clonotype: With a much larger clone just one base away, this may be a read error. This likely comes from a read error, as the CDR3 has no conserved phenylalanine or tryptophan at its end. The chain has TRBV20-1 and TRBJ2-3; a possible D gene is TRBD2 (5 bases). V lost 5 bases, J lost 5 bases, and 14 bases lay in between. In germline, CDR1 is DFQATT, CDR2 SNEGSKA (reference sequence). CDR3 length: 13 amino acids. The CDR3 region is CSARGGSEDTQYL. The CDR3 DNA reads as TGCAGTGCTCGGGGTGGGTCCGAAGATACGCAGTATCTT.

This clonotype has at least ten counts. The chain uses TRBV7-2 and TRBJ2-1, with TRBD2 as a possible D gene (6 bases). The CDR3 has 13 amino acids. The germline gives CDR1 SGHTA, CDR2 FQGNSA. V gave up 3 bases and J gave up 6 bases, with 9 bases separating them. The CDR3 protein is CASSLTRFNEQFF. Here the CDR3 DNA reads TGTGCCAGCAGCTTGACTAGATTCAATGAGCAGTTCTTC.

This clonotype was counted a few times. The chain couples TRBV20-1 to TRBJ2-5; TRBD2 agrees at 12 bases. This CDR3 region has 16 residues. The junction had 5 bases not matched to a gene; V was cut back by 1 base and J by 2 bases. Germline V gives CDR1 DFQATT, CDR2 SNEGSKA (reference sequence). The CDR3 reads CSARAWTSGVQETQYF. Written as DNA, the CDR3 is TGCAGTGCTAGAGCTTGGACTAGCGGGGTACAAGAGACCCAGTACTTC.

As concerns this clonotype: At one boundary the junction diverges from the germline segment, which might be a read error. The chain links TRBV6-6 to TRBJ1-5; weak D call: TRBD1 (5 bases). Germline V gene data show CDR1 as MNHNY and CDR2 as SVGAGI (reference sequence). The length of the CDR3 is 15 residues. The CDR3 region has the DNA TGTGCCAGCAGTTACGAGGGGCAGGTAGGGCAGCCCCAGCGTTTT. Translation: CASSYEGQVGQPQRF.

This clonotype came up a few times. The chain links TRBV27 to TRBJ2-7; tentative D call: TRBD1 (5 bases). V was cut by 4 bases and J by 0 bases, with 10 bases left in between. Germline V CDR1 and CDR2: MNHEY, SMNVEV (reference sequence). CDR3 length: 14 residues. CDR3 protein: CASSWATASYEQYF. CDR3 DNA sequence: TGTGCCAGCAGTTGGGCGACAGCCTCCTACGAGCAGTACTTC.

Concerning this clonotype: One base away lies a much larger clone, so this may be a sequencing read error. This CDR3 reads CASSQDGVAGSEQFF. The CDR3 DNA follows: TGCGCCAGCAGCCAAGATGGGGTAGCGGGGAGTGAGCAGTTCTTC. The chain recombines TRBV4-1 with TRBJ2-1, with 8 bases that match TRBD2. Germline V gene data show CDR1 as MGHRA and CDR2 as YSYEKL. The CDR3 extends over 15 amino acids. The V segment lost 0 bases and the J segment 9 bases; nucleotides outside the gene matches: 7.

CDR3 sequence: CASSNNDEQYF. In DNA, the CDR3 is TGTGCCAGCAGTAACAATGACGAGCAGTACTTC. This chain links TRBV27 with TRBJ2-7; D remains ambiguous. With 5 bases removed from V and 5 bases from J, the gap between germline ends came to 7 bases. Per the germline V gene, CDR1 is MNHEY and CDR2 is SMNVEV (reference sequence). The CDR3 consists of 11 residues.

This clonotype came up many times. The chain combines TRBV6-2 or TRBV6-3 with TRBJ2-2, with D unclear. V shed 2 bases and J shed 7 bases, with 2 bases lying between them. This CDR3 is built from 11 residues. Germline values: CDR1 MNHEY, CDR2 SVGEGT. The CDR3 coding sequence is TGTGCCAGCAGTTACCACGGGGAGCTGTTTTTT. It is translated as CASSYHGELFF.

This clonotype was seen at least ten times. The CDR3 spells CAWSVWEKLFF. CDR3 sequence (DNA): TGTGCCTGGAGTGTATGGGAAAAACTGTTTTTT. The rearrangement uses TRBV30 and TRBJ1-4; D unclear. V lost 0 bases and J lost 8, with 4 bases in between. The length of the CDR3 is 11 residues. Germline V gives CDR1 GTSNPN, CDR2 SVGIG (reference sequence).